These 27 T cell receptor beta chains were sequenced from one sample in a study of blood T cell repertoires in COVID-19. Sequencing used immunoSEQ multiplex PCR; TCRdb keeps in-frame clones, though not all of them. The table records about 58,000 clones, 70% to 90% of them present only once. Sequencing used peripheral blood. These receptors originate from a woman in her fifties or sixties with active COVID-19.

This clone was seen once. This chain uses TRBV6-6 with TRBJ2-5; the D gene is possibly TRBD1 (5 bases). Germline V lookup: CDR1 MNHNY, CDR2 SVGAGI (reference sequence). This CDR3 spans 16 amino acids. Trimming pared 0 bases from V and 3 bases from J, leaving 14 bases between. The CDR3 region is CASSYSSARAKETQYF. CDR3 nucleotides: TGTGCCAGCAGTTACTCGAGTGCCAGGGCCAAAGAGACCCAGTACTTC.

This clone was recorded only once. The CDR3 DNA follows: TGTGCCAGCAGTTTATCCCTCCCTGGGCTCGGTACGCAGTATTTT. Residues: CASSLSLPGLGTQYF. V gene TRBV27 combines with J gene TRBJ2-3, with D unresolved. With 0 bases removed from V and 8 bases from J, the gap between germline ends came to 15 bases. The CDR3 runs 15 residues. The V gene's germline CDR1 is MNHEY and CDR2 SMNVEV (reference sequence).

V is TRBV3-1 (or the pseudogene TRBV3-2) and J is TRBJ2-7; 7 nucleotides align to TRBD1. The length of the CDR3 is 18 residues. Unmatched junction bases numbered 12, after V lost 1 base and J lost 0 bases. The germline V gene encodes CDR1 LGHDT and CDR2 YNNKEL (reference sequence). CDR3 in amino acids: CASSQGIKQGPFSYEQYF. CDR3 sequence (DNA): TGTGCCAGCAGCCAAGGGATAAAACAGGGGCCTTTCTCCTACGAGCAGTACTTC.

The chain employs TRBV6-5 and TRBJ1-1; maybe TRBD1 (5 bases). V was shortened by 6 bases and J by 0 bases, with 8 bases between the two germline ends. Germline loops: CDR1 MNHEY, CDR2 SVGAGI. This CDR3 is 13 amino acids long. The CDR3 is CASSWGVNTEAFF. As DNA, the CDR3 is TGTGCCAGCAGCTGGGGGGTGAACACTGAAGCTTTCTTT.

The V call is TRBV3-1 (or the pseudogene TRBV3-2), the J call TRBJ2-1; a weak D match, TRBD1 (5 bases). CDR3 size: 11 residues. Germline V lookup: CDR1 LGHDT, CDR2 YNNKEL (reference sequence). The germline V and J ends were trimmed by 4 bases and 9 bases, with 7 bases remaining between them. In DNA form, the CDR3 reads TGTGCCAGCAGCCCAGGGATTGAGCAGTTCTTC. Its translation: CASSPGIEQFF.

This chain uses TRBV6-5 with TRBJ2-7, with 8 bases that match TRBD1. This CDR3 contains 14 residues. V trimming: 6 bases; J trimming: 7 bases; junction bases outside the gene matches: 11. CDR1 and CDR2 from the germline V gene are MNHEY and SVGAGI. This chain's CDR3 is CASRVTGEIGEQYF. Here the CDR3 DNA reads TGTGCCAGCAGGGTGACAGGGGAAATAGGTGAGCAGTACTTC.

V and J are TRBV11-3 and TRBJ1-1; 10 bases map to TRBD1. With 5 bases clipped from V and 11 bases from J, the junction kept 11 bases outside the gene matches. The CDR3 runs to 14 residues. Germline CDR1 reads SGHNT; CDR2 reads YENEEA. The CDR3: CASSPPDRGRTAFF. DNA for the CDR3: TGTGCCAGCAGCCCACCGGACAGGGGGAGAACGGCTTTCTTT.

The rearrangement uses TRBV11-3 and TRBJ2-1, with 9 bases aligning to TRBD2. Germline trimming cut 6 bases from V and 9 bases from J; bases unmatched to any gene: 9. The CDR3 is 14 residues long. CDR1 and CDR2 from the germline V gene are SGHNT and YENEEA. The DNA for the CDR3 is TGTGCCAGCAGTTCCGGACTAGCGCGGAGTGAGCAGTTCTTC. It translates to CASSSGLARSEQFF.

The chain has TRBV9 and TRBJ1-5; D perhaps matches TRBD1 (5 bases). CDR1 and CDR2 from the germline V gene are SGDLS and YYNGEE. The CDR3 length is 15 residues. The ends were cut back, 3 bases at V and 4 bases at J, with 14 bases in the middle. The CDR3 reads CASSGGLLMNQPQHF. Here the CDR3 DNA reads TGTGCCAGCAGCGGGGGACTGCTCATGAATCAGCCCCAGCATTTT.

For the CDR3, the DNA is TGTGCCACCAGTGATCCCTCCCCCGGGGCACAGGGGGGGATCGATACGCAGTATTTT. Translating it yields CATSDPSPGAQGGIDTQYF. This rearrangement joins TRBV24-1 to TRBJ2-3, with D maybe TRBD1 (8 bases). Trimming removed 3 bases at V and 6 bases at J, with 27 bases between. The CDR3 sequence is 19 residues long. Germline V CDR1 and CDR2: KGHDR, SFDVKD.

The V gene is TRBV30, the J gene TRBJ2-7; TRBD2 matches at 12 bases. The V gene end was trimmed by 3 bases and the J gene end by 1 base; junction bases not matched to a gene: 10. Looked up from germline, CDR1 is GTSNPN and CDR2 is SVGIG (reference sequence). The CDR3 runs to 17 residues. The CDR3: CAWRRTSGVLRSYEQYF. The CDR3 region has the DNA TGTGCCTGGAGACGGACTAGCGGGGTCCTGCGATCCTACGAGCAGTACTTC.

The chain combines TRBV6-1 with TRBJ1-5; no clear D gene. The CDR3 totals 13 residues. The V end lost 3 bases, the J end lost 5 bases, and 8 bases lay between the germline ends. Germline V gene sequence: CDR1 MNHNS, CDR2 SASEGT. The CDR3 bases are TGTGCCAGCAGTGAGCACCGGGATCAGCCCCAGCATTTT. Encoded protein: CASSEHRDQPQHF.

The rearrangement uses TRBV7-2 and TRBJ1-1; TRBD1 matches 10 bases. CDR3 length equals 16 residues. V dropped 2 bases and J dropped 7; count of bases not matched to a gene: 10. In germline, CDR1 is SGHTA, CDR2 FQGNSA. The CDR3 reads CASSLSGTGAGHEAFF. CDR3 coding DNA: TGTGCCAGCAGCTTATCCGGGACAGGGGCAGGTCATGAAGCTTTCTTT.

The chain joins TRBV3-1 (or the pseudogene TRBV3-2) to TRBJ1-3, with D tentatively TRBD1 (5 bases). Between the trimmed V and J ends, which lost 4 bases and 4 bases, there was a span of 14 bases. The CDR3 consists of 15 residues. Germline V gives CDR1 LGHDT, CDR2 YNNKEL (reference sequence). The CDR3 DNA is TGTGCCAGCAGCCTGAACCGACAGTCGGGAAACACCATATATTTT. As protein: CASSLNRQSGNTIYF.

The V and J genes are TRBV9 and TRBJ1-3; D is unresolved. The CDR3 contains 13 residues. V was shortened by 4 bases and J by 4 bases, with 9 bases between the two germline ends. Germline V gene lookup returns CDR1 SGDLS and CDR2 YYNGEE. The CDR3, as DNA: TGTGCCAGCAGCACCCGGTGGGGAAACACCATATATTTT. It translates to CASSTRWGNTIYF. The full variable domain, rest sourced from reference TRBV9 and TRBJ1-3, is DSGVTQTPKHLITATGQRVTLRCSPRSGDLSVYWYQQSLDQGLQFLIQYYNGEERAKGNILERFSAQQFPDLHSELNLSSLELGDSALYFCASSTRWGNTIYFGEGSWLTVV.

CDR3 nucleotides: TGCGCCAGCAGCCACCTAGGACAGCTCTCTGGAAACACCATATATTTT. Protein sequence: CASSHLGQLSGNTIYF. This chain uses TRBV4-3 with TRBJ1-3, with D perhaps matching TRBD1 (6 bases). Looked up from germline, CDR1 is LGHNA and CDR2 is YSLEER. V gave up 3 bases and J gave up 0 bases, with 12 bases separating them. The CDR3 is 16 residues long.

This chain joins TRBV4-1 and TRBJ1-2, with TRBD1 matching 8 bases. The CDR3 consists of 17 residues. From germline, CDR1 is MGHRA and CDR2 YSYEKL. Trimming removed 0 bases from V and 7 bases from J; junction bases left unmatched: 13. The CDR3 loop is CASSQDPWTGFLSGYTF. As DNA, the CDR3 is TGCGCCAGCAGCCAAGATCCTTGGACAGGGTTCCTCTCTGGCTACACCTTC.

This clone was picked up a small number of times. This CDR3 reads CASSYSEGAQPQHF. CDR3 coding DNA: TGTGCCAGCAGTTACTCGGAGGGAGCTCAGCCCCAGCATTTT. The V and J genes are TRBV6-5 and TRBJ1-5; D gene unclear. The length of the CDR3 is 14 residues. Trimming removed 0 bases from V and 6 bases from J, with 9 bases in between. CDR1 and CDR2 (germline): MNHEY, SVGAGI.

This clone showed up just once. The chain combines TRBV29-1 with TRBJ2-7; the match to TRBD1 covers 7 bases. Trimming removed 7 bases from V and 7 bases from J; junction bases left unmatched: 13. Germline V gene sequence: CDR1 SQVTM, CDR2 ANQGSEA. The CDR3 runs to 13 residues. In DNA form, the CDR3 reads TGCAGCGCCGGCCGGGACAGCCTAGAAGAGCAGTACTTC. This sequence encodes CSAGRDSLEEQYF.

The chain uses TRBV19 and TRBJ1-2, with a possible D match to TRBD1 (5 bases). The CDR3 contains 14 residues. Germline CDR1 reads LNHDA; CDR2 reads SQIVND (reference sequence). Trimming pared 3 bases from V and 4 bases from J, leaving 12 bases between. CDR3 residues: CASSMSAGLYGYTF. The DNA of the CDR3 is TGTGCCAGTAGTATGTCTGCGGGACTCTATGGCTACACCTTC.

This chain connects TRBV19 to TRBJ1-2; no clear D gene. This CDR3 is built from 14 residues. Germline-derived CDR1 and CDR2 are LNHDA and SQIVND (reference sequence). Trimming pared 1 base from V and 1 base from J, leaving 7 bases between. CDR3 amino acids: CASSIGGVNYGYTF. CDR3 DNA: TGTGCCAGTAGTATAGGCGGGGTTAACTATGGCTACACCTTC.

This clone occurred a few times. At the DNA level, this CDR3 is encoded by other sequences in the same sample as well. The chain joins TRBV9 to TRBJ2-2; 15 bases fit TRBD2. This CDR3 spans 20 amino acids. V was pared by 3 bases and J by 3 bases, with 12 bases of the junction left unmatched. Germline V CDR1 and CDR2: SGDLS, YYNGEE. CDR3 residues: CASSETVGLAGGADTGELFF. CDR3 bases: TGTGCCAGCAGCGAGACAGTAGGACTAGCGGGGGGGGCGGACACCGGGGAGCTGTTTTTT.

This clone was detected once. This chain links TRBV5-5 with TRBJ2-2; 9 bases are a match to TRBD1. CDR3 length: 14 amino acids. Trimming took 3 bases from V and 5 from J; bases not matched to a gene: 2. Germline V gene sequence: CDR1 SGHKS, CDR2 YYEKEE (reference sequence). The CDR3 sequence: CASSWGQGTGELFF. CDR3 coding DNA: TGTGCCAGCAGCTGGGGACAGGGTACCGGGGAGCTGTTTTTT.

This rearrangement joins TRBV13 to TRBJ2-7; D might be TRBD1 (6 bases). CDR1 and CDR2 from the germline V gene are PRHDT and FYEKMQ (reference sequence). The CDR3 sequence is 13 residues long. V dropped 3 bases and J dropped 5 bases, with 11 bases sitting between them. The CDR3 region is CASSFQGSDEQYF. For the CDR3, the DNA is TGTGCCAGCAGCTTTCAGGGGTCGGACGAGCAGTACTTC.

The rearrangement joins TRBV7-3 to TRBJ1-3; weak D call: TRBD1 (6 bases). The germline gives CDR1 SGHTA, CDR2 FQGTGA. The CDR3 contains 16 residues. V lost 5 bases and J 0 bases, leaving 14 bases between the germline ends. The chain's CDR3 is CASSKDSPTSGNTIYF. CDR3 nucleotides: TGTGCCAGCAGCAAGGACAGTCCTACCTCTGGAAACACCATATATTTT.

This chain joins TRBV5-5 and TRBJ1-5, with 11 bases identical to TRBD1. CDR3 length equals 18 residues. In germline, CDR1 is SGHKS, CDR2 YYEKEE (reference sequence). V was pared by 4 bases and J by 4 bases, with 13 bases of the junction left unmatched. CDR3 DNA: TGTGCCAGCAGCGGGTTCGTTGGACAGGGGGCCCCGAATCAGCCCCAGCATTTT. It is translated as CASSGFVGQGAPNQPQHF.

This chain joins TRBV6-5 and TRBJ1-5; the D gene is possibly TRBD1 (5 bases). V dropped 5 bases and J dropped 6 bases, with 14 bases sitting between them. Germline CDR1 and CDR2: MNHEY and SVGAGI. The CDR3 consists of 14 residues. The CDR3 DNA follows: TGTGCCAGCAGTCACCCTGGGGGGGGTCAGCCCCAGCATTTT. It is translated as CASSHPGGGQPQHF.